The rows below give T cell receptor beta chains drawn from one sample of a study of beta chain features in type 1 diabetes. Sequenced by immunoSEQ multiplex PCR; TCRdb stores in-frame clones only, minus some. The sample holds about 650,000 clones, 12% seen once. Sequencing was carried out using naive CD4+ T cells from blood. The receptors here all came from a man between 25 and 39 years old with type 1 diabetes. The CDR3 runs from the conserved cysteine through the conserved F or W. Fields, in order: J gene, V gene, clone size, D gene, CDR3 DNA, CDR3 protein. A D gene is named only where the DNA matches it firmly. Not every row has a clone size; where given, it reads once, few, many or a size class.

J: TRBJ2-5
V: TRBV7-2
size: few
D: -
DNA: TGTGCCAGCAGCCCCTTACCGGGGACCCACTTC
CDR3: CASSPLPGTHF

J: TRBJ2-7
V: TRBV11-2
size: -
D: -
DNA: TGTGCCAGCAGCTTAGTGTGGGGGATTTACGAGCAGTACTTC
CDR3: CASSLVWGIYEQYF

J: TRBJ1-6
V: TRBV7-9
size: few
D: -
DNA: TGTGCCAGCACAGGAGGCGGGGTTAGGAATTCACCCCTCCACTTT
CDR3: CASTGGGVRNSPLHF

J: TRBJ2-1
V: TRBV9
size: -
D: TRBD1
DNA: TGTGCCAGCAGCCTAGGACAGGGAAGCTCCTACAATGAGCAGTTCTTC
CDR3: CASSLGQGSSYNEQFF

J: TRBJ2-5
V: TRBV7-7
size: -
D: -
DNA: TGTGCCAGCAGCCCAGGGATCAGCGAGACCCAGTACTTC
CDR3: CASSPGISETQYF

J: TRBJ2-3
V: TRBV11-3
size: few
D: -
DNA: TGTGCCAGCAGCCCCCAGGGGGGGTCCAGAGATACGCAGTATTTT
CDR3: CASSPQGGSRDTQYF

J: TRBJ1-5
V: TRBV25-1
size: few
D: TRBD1
DNA: TGTGCCAGCAGTGCACAGGGGCTCAATCAGCCCCAGCATTTT
CDR3: CASSAQGLNQPQHF

J: TRBJ2-5
V: TRBV2
size: -
D: TRBD1
DNA: TGTGCCAGCCCTGGGACAGCTCAAGAGACCCAGTACTTC
CDR3: CASPGTAQETQYF

J: TRBJ2-5
V: TRBV29-1
size: -
D: -
DNA: TGCAGCGTGCGTTCGGATGCCCAGTACTTC
CDR3: CSVRSDAQYF

J: TRBJ2-7
V: TRBV6-1
size: -
D: TRBD1
DNA: TGTGCCAGCAGTCCCGGGACAGCGTATTACGAGCAGTACTTC
CDR3: CASSPGTAYYEQYF

J: TRBJ1-2
V: TRBV19
size: -
D: -
DNA: TGTGCCAGTAGTGTTAACCGATTCACGGGATCCTATGGCTACACCTTC
CDR3: CASSVNRFTGSYGYTF

J: TRBJ2-3
V: TRBV7-2
size: -
D: TRBD2
DNA: TGTGCCAGCAGCCGACCTAGCGGGGCGGGCGGTACGCAGTATTTT
CDR3: CASSRPSGAGGTQYF

J: TRBJ1-4
V: TRBV4-3
size: few
D: TRBD1
DNA: TGCGCCAGCAGCCGCCTAGGGACAGTAGAAGAAAAACTGTTTTTT
CDR3: CASSRLGTVEEKLFF

J: TRBJ2-1
V: TRBV18
size: few
D: -
DNA: TGTGCCAGCTCACCCCAGAGGACGGATGAGCAGTTCTTC
CDR3: CASSPQRTDEQFF

J: TRBJ2-3
V: TRBV5-4
size: -
D: TRBD2
DNA: TGTGCCAGCAGCTTAGCGGGGGGCCGACGCACAGATACGCAGTATTTT
CDR3: CASSLAGGRRTDTQYF

J: TRBJ2-3
V: TRBV27
size: -
D: -
DNA: TGTGCCAGCAGTAGTAGGAACTCCCGGCATACGCAGTATTTT
CDR3: CASSSRNSRHTQYF

J: TRBJ1-5
V: TRBV30
size: few
D: -
DNA: TGTGCCTGGAGTGTACTCCGAGGTTGGCCCCAGCATTTT
CDR3: CAWSVLRGWPQHF

J: TRBJ1-2
V: TRBV7-2
size: -
D: TRBD1
DNA: TGTGCCAGCAGCCCGACCTCGGGACAGTCGTATGGCTACACCTTC
CDR3: CASSPTSGQSYGYTF

J: TRBJ2-1
V: TRBV10-3
size: -
D: -
DNA: TGTGCCATCAGCGGGACCAATGAGCAGTTCTTC
CDR3: CAISGTNEQFF

J: TRBJ1-1
V: TRBV4-3
size: few
D: -
DNA: TGCGCCAGCAGCCAAGGGTACGGTAACACTGAAGCTTTCTTT
CDR3: CASSQGYGNTEAFF

J: TRBJ2-7
V: TRBV7-8
size: -
D: -
DNA: TGTGCCAGCAGCTTAAATAGGATAGTATTTACGGGGGAGCAGTACTTC
CDR3: CASSLNRIVFTGEQYF

J: TRBJ1-2
V: TRBV7-9
size: few
D: TRBD1
DNA: TGTGCCAGCAGCCGTAAACAGGGGTACAATAACTATGGCTACACCTTC
CDR3: CASSRKQGYNNYGYTF

J: TRBJ2-2
V: TRBV4-3
size: -
D: TRBD1
DNA: TGCGCCAGCAGCCAAACATACAGGGGGCACACCGGGGAGCTGTTTTTT
CDR3: CASSQTYRGHTGELFF

J: TRBJ2-1
V: TRBV5-1
size: -
D: -
DNA: TGCGCCAGCAGCTTGGAATCCCCCTACAATGAGCAGTTCTTC
CDR3: CASSLESPYNEQFF